Each of the 25 T cell receptor beta chains below was sequenced from the same sample in a study of cytomegalovirus exposure and HLA in healthy donors. Vbeta (60) and Jbeta (13) primers were used in the PCR. TCRdb's table, derived via immunoSEQ multiplex PCR, lists solely in-frame clones and lacks some. The sample carries roughly 130,000 clones, 65% to 90% recorded once. The sequencing sample was made of PBMCs. Receptors originate from a woman aged 18-29 years in good health and CMV-seropositive.

This sequence joins TRBV6-5 and TRBJ1-1; 7 bases map to TRBD1. The germline V gene encodes CDR1 MNHEY and CDR2 SVGAGI. The CDR3 is made up of 13 amino acids. Trimming at V came to 5 bases and at J to 4 bases, leaving 4 bases not matched to a gene. The CDR3 protein is CASSEQGSTEAFF. In DNA form, the CDR3 reads TGTGCCAGCAGTGAACAGGGGTCCACTGAAGCTTTCTTT.

This clone showed up just a few times. V gene TRBV29-1 combines with J gene TRBJ2-2, with D tentatively TRBD1 (6 bases). Per germline, CDR1 SQVTM and CDR2 ANQGSEA. The CDR3 extends over 13 amino acids. V gave up 7 bases and J gave up 2 bases, with 11 bases separating them. The CDR3, as DNA: TGCAGCGCTGGGACACTTAACACCGGGGAGCTGTTTTTT. Its protein is CSAGTLNTGELFF.

The gene calls are TRBV10-1 and TRBJ2-4; the D is unclear. Germline V gene lookup returns CDR1 WNHNN and CDR2 SYGVQD (reference sequence). V dropped 7 bases and J dropped 5 bases, with 12 bases sitting between them. The CDR3 runs to 13 residues. The CDR3 sequence: CASTQNWENIQYF. In DNA form, the CDR3 reads TGCGCCAGCACACAGAATTGGGAAAACATTCAGTACTTC.

The rearrangement joins TRBV13 to TRBJ1-2; 9 bases map to TRBD1. The J segment lost 6 bases and the V segment lost 4 bases, leaving 9 bases of the junction unmatched. The CDR3 spans 15 residues. Germline V CDR1 and CDR2: PRHDT, FYEKMQ (reference sequence). The DNA for the CDR3 is TGTGCCAGCAGCTCTGGACAGGGGTGGGAGCATGGCTACACCTTC. It codes for CASSSGQGWEHGYTF.

The CDR3 DNA reads TGTGCCAGCAGCTTAAGAAGGACAGGGGACAATGAGCAGTTCTTC. This codes for CASSLRRTGDNEQFF. The J gene is TRBJ2-1, the V gene TRBV7-9; TRBD1 aligns across 9 bases. The CDR3 runs to 15 residues. V shed 2 bases, J shed 5 bases, and the junction held 4 bases outside the gene matches. The germline V gene encodes CDR1 SEHNR and CDR2 FQNEAQ (reference sequence).

This chain connects TRBV6-1 to TRBJ1-6; D ambiguous. The CDR3 totals 14 residues. Trimming took off 4 bases at V and 4 bases at J, with 8 bases between the two ends. CDR1 and CDR2 (germline): MNHNS, SASEGT. The CDR3 region is CASSADIYNSPLHF. DNA of the CDR3: TGTGCCAGCAGTGCCGACATATATAATTCACCCCTCCACTTT.

CDR3 DNA: TGCGCCAGCAGCCTAATGAGCGGGGCCACCTACGAGCAGTACTTC. As protein: CASSLMSGATYEQYF. The chain couples TRBV5-1 to TRBJ2-7; 7 nucleotides match TRBD2. Germline CDR1 is SGHRS and CDR2 is YFSETQ. Trimming cost V 4 bases and J 2 bases; bases outside gene matches: 9. The length of the CDR3 is 15 residues. Complete variable domain (other parts from reference TRBV5-1 and TRBJ2-7): KAGVTQTPRYLIKTRGQQVTLSCSPISGHRSVSWYQQTPGQGLQFLFEYFSETQRNKGNFPGRFSGRQFSNSRSEMNVSTLELGDSALYLCASSLMSGATYEQYFGPGTRLTVT.

V usage is TRBV29-1 and J usage is TRBJ2-5; TRBD2 agrees at 7 bases. This CDR3 region has 13 residues. Germline CDR1 is SQVTM and CDR2 is ANQGSEA. The V gene end was trimmed by 6 bases and the J gene end by 7 bases; junction bases not matched to a gene: 11. The CDR3 DNA follows: TGCAGCGTGGTGCCGGGCGGGGGAGGGACCCAGTACTTC. The encoded protein is CSVVPGGGGTQYF.

The chain links TRBV7-6 to TRBJ2-5; TRBD2 agrees at 16 bases. Germline V gives CDR1 SGHVS, CDR2 FNYEAQ. The CDR3 extends over 16 amino acids. V lost 5 bases to trimming and J lost 5 bases; unmatched junction nucleotides: 5. The CDR3 is CASSPGLAGGLETQYF. DNA for the CDR3: TGTGCCAGCAGCCCGGGACTAGCGGGGGGGCTGGAGACCCAGTACTTC.

The chain carries TRBV19 and TRBJ1-1; 8 positions agree with TRBD1. The CDR3 sequence is 13 residues long. The V gene's germline CDR1 is LNHDA and CDR2 SQIVND (reference sequence). V was pared by 7 bases and J by 6 bases, with 7 bases of the junction left unmatched. The chain's CDR3 is CASIRTGWSEAFF. CDR3 nucleotide sequence: TGTGCCAGTATTAGGACAGGGTGGTCTGAAGCTTTCTTT.

The rearrangement uses TRBV6-1 and TRBJ1-1; TRBD1 might be the D (6 bases). Germline-derived CDR1 and CDR2 are MNHNS and SASEGT. Deletions cut 7 bases from V and 1 base from J, with 16 bases between. This CDR3 has 15 residues. The CDR3 loop is CASIILGGKNTEAFF. Here the CDR3 DNA reads TGTGCCAGCATTATTCTAGGGGGAAAGAACACTGAAGCTTTCTTT.

The rearrangement uses TRBV6-5 and TRBJ2-1; D is possibly TRBD1 (7 bases). The CDR3 contains 15 residues. The germline gives CDR1 MNHEY, CDR2 SVGAGI. The V end was cut by 5 bases, the J end by 1 base, with 12 bases between. The CDR3 coding sequence is TGTGCCAGCAGTACAGGGGCGGGATCCTACAATGAGCAGTTCTTC. Translation: CASSTGAGSYNEQFF.

The J gene is TRBJ2-5, the V gene TRBV18; unclear D gene. V lost 4 bases, J lost 2 bases, and 2 bases lay in between. This CDR3 comprises 11 residues. The germline V gene has CDR1 KGHSH and CDR2 LQKENI. The CDR3 bases are TGTGCCAGCTCACTACAAGAGACCCAGTACTTC. It encodes CASSLQETQYF.

A few counts support this clone. This chain links TRBV7-2 with TRBJ1-2, with TRBD1 as a possible D gene (5 bases). CDR3 length equals 14 residues. Looked up from germline, CDR1 is SGHTA and CDR2 is FQGNSA. V dropped 4 bases and J dropped 3 bases, with 12 bases sitting between them. This CDR3 is CASSYNQGYYGYTF. CDR3 coding DNA: TGTGCCAGCAGCTACAACCAGGGATACTATGGCTACACCTTC.

Comment on this clone: The junction differs from germline at one of its ends, possibly a read error. This sequence joins TRBV7-9 and TRBJ1-1; D gene uncertain. This CDR3 is 12 amino acids long. From germline, CDR1 is SEHNR and CDR2 FQNEAQ (reference sequence). CDR3 in amino acids: CSSSPSNTEAFF. CDR3 DNA sequence: TGTTCCAGCAGCCCCTCCAACACTGAAGCTTTCTTT.

The CDR3 DNA is TGTGCCAGCACCGAAATAGTCGACGAGCAGTACTTC. This sequence encodes CASTEIVDEQYF. This chain uses TRBV2 with TRBJ2-7; D call uncertain. Germline CDR1 SNHLY, CDR2 FYNNEI. V was shortened by 7 bases and J by 5 bases, with 12 bases between the two germline ends. CDR3 length: 12 amino acids.

The chain is built from TRBV7-8 and TRBJ2-1; 10 positions match TRBD1. The V gene's germline CDR1 is SGHVS and CDR2 FQNEAQ. The trim removed 0 bases at V and 3 bases at J, leaving 2 bases unmatched. CDR3 length: 16 amino acids. CDR3 sequence reads: CASSLAGTGVYNEQFF. DNA for the CDR3: TGTGCCAGCAGCTTAGCGGGGACAGGGGTCTACAATGAGCAGTTCTTC.

The CDR3: CASSARQGFVEQFF. The CDR3 region has the DNA TGTGCCAGCAGCGCCCGACAGGGGTTCGTTGAGCAGTTCTTC. The rearrangement joins TRBV5-4 to TRBJ2-1; 8 bases line up with TRBD1. The CDR3 has 14 residues. Germline lookup yields CDR1 SGHNT and CDR2 YYREEE (reference sequence). Losses at the gene ends were 4 bases for V and 9 bases for J; bases not matched to a gene: 9. The entire variable domain, with the rest obtained from reference TRBV5-4 and TRBJ2-1, is as follows: ETGVTQSPTHLIKTRGQQVTLRCSSQSGHNTVSWYQQALGQGPQFIFQYYREEENGRGNFPPRFSGLQFPNYSSELNVNALELDDSALYLCASSARQGFVEQFFGPGTRLTVL.

The chain links TRBV7-2 to TRBJ2-7; 10 bases agree with TRBD2. The V segment lost 4 bases and the J segment 3 bases; nucleotides outside the gene matches: 6. CDR3 length: 15 amino acids. Germline V gene data show CDR1 as SGHTA and CDR2 as FQGNSA. The CDR3 spells CASSSSGGLHYEQYF. In nucleotides, the CDR3 is TGTGCCAGCAGCTCTAGCGGGGGCCTTCACTACGAGCAGTACTTC.

The chain recombines TRBV5-1 with TRBJ2-7; TRBD1 might be the D (6 bases). Trimming left V 4 bases short and J 5 bases short, with 10 bases between. In germline, CDR1 is SGHRS, CDR2 YFSETQ. The CDR3 is made up of 12 amino acids. CDR3 bases: TGCGCCAGCAGCCTACAGGGCCACGAGCAGTACTTC. This encodes CASSLQGHEQYF.

The rearrangement links TRBV7-3 to TRBJ2-1; D is perhaps TRBD2 (6 bases). The V gene's germline CDR1 is SGHTA and CDR2 FQGTGA. This CDR3 comprises 14 residues. V was pared by 2 bases and J by 7 bases, with 12 bases between. CDR3 in amino acids: CASSLGDSGNEQFF. The CDR3 bases are TGTGCCAGCAGCTTAGGGGATAGCGGTAATGAGCAGTTCTTC.

This chain joins TRBV7-3 and TRBJ2-3; 11 nucleotides match TRBD2. Looked up from germline, CDR1 is SGHTA and CDR2 is FQGTGA. This CDR3 is built from 16 residues. The V and J ends lost 5 bases and 5 bases, in that order; junction bases with no gene match: 9. CDR3 in DNA: TGTGCCAGCAGCGCAGGGTCTAGCGGGGGGAGAGATACGCAGTATTTT. Translation: CASSAGSSGGRDTQYF.

This rearrangement joins TRBV2 to TRBJ1-3; 7 bases line up with TRBD1. The CDR3 length is 15 residues. V gave up 7 bases and J gave up 0 bases; unmatched junction bases: 6. The V gene's germline CDR1 is SNHLY and CDR2 FYNNEI. This CDR3 is CASIETGDSGNTIYF. As DNA, the CDR3 is TGTGCCAGCATCGAAACAGGGGACTCTGGAAACACCATATATTTT. The variable domain in full, completed from reference TRBV2 and TRBJ1-3, reads EPEVTQTPSHQVTQMGQEVILRCVPISNHLYFYWYRQILGQKVEFLVSFYNNEISEKSEIFDDQFSVERPDGSNFTLKIRSTKLEDSAMYFCASIETGDSGNTIYFGEGSWLTVV.

The rearrangement links TRBV19 to TRBJ1-4; TRBD1 matches 10 bases. V gave up 9 bases and J gave up 7 bases; unmatched junction bases: 5. Germline V gene sequence: CDR1 LNHDA, CDR2 SQIVND (reference sequence). CDR3 size: 13 residues. CDR3 protein: CASHDRGREKLFF. The DNA of the CDR3 is TGTGCCAGCCACGACAGGGGGCGTGAAAAACTGTTTTTT.

The chain is built from TRBV27 and TRBJ1-1, with D hard to call. V lost 5 bases and J lost 4, with 17 bases in between. The CDR3 contains 15 residues. Germline loops: CDR1 MNHEY, CDR2 SMNVEV (reference sequence). CDR3 region: CASSGEKGLGTEAFF. As DNA, the CDR3 is TGTGCCAGCAGTGGGGAGAAGGGCTTGGGCACTGAAGCTTTCTTT.